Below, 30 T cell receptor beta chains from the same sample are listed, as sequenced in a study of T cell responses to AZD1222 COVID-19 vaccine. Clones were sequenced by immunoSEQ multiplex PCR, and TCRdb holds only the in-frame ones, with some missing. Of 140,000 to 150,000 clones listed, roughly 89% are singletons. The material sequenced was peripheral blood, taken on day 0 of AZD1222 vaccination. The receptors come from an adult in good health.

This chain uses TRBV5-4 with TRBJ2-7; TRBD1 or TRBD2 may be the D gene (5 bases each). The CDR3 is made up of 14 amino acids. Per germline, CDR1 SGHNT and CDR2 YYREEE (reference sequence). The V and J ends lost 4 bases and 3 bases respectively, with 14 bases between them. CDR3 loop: CASSRGRGNYEQYF. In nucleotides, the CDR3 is TGTGCCAGCAGCCGGGGACGGGGCAACTACGAGCAGTACTTC.

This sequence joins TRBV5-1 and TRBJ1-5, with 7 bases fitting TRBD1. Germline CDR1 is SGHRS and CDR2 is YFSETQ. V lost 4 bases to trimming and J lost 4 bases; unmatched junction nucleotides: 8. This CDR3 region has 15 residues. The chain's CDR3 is CASSVGTANNQPQHF. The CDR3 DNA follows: TGCGCCAGCAGCGTCGGGACAGCGAATAATCAGCCCCAGCATTTT. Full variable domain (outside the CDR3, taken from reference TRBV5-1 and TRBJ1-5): KAGVTQTPRYLIKTRGQQVTLSCSPISGHRSVSWYQQTPGQGLQFLFEYFSETQRNKGNFPGRFSGRQFSNSRSEMNVSTLELGDSALYLCASSVGTANNQPQHFGDGTRLSIL.

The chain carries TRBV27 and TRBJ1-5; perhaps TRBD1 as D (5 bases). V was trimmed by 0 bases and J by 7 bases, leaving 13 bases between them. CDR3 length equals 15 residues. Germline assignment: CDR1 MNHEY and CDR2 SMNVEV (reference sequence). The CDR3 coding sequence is TGTGCCAGCAGTTTATCGGGAGGGGCTAGCCAGCCCCAGCATTTT. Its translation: CASSLSGGASQPQHF.

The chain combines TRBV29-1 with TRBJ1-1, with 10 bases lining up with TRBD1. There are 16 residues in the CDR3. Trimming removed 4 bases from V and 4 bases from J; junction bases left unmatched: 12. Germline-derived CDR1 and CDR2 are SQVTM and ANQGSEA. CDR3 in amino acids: CSVAKGQGVVGTEAFF. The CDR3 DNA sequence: TGCAGCGTTGCTAAAGGACAGGGGGTAGTAGGCACTGAAGCTTTCTTT.

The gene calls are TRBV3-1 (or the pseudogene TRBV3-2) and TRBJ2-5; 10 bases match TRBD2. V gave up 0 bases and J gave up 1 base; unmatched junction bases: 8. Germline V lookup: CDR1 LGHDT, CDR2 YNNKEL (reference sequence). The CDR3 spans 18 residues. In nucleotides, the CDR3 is TGTGCCAGCAGCCAAGATCTAGCGGGGGCACCGTTCCAAGAGACCCAGTACTTC. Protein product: CASSQDLAGAPFQETQYF.

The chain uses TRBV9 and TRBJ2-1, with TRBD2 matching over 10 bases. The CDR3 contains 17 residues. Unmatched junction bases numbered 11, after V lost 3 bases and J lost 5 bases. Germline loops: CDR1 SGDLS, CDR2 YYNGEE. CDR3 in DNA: TGTGCCAGCAGCGATGGGACTAGCGCTTATTGGAACAATGAGCAGTTCTTC. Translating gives CASSDGTSAYWNNEQFF.

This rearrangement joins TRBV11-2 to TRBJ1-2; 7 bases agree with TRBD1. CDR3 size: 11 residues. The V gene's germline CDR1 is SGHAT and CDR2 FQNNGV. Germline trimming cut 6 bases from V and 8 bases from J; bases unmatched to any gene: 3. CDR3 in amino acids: CASSQGVGYTF. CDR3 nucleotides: TGTGCCAGCAGTCAGGGGGTAGGCTACACCTTC.

DNA of the CDR3: TGCGCCAGCAGCTTGGGTGCAGTCCAAGAGACCCAGTACTTC. Protein sequence: CASSLGAVQETQYF. The chain links TRBV5-1 to TRBJ2-5; no clear D. V shed 0 bases and J shed 1 base, with 7 bases lying between them. Germline values: CDR1 SGHRS, CDR2 YFSETQ. The CDR3 has 14 amino acids.

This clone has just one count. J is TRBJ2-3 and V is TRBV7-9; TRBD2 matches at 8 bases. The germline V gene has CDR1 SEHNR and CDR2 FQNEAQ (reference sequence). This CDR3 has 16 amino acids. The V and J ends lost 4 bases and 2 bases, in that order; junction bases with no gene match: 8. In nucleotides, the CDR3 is TGTGCCAGCAGCTCCGAAATAGCGGGATTCACAGATACGCAGTATTTT. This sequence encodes CASSSEIAGFTDTQYF.

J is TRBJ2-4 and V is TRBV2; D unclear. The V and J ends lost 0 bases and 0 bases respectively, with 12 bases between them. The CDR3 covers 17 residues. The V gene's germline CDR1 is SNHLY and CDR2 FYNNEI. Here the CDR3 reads CASSEASSTPAKNIQYF. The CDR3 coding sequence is TGTGCCAGCAGTGAAGCGAGTAGCACCCCAGCCAAAAACATTCAGTACTTC.

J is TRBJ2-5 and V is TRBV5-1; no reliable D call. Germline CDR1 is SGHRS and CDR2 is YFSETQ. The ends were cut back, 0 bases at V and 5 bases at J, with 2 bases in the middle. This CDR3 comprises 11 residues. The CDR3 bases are TGCGCCAGCAGCTTGGACGAGACCCAGTACTTC. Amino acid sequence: CASSLDETQYF.

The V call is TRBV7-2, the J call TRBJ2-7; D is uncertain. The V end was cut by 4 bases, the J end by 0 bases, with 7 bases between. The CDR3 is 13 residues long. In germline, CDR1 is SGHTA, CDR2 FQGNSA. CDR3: CASSSSISYEQYF. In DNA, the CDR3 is TGTGCCAGCAGCTCGTCGATCTCCTACGAGCAGTACTTC.

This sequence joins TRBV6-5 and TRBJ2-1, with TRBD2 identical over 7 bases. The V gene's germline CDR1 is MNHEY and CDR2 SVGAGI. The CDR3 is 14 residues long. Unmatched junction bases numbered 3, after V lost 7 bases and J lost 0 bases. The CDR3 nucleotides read TGTGCCAGCACCACGGGGGGCTCCTACAATGAGCAGTTCTTC. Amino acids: CASTTGGSYNEQFF.

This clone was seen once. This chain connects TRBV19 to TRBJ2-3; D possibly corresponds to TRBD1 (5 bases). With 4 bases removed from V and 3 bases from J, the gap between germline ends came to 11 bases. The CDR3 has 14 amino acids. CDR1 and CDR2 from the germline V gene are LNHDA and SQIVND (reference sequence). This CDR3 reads CASSTWTSTDTQYF. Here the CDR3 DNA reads TGTGCCAGTAGTACTTGGACATCAACAGATACGCAGTATTTT. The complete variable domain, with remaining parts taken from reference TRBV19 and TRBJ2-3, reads DGGITQSPKYLFRKEGQNVTLSCEQNLNHDAMYWYRQDPGQGLRLIYYSQIVNDFQKGDIAEGYSVSREKKESFPLTVTSAQKNPTAFYLCASSTWTSTDTQYFGPGTRLTVL.

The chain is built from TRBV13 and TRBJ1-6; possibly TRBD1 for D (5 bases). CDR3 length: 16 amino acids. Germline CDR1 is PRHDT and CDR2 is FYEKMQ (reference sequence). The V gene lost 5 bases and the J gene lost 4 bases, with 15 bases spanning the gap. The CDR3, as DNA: TGTGCCAGCAGCCCCTGGGGGACCGAATATAATTCACCCCTCCACTTT. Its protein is CASSPWGTEYNSPLHF.

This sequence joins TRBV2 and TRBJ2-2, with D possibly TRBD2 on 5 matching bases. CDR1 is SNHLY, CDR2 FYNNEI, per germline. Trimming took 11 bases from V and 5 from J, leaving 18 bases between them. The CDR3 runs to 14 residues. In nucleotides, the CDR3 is TGTGCCTCAGAGGGTGCTAGAGAAACCGGGGAGCTGTTTTTT. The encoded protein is CASEGARETGELFF.

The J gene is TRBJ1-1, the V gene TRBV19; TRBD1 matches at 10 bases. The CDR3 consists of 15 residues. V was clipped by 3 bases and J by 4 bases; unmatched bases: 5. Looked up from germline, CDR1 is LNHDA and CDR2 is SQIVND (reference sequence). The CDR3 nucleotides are TGTGCCAGTAGTATGACAGGGGGCGCGGGCACTGAAGCTTTCTTT. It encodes CASSMTGGAGTEAFF.

CDR3 nucleotides: TGTGCCAGCAGCCCCGACGGTCCCCTAAACACTGAAGCTTTCTTT. This encodes CASSPDGPLNTEAFF. The rearrangement links TRBV7-9 to TRBJ1-1; D remains unclear. The V and J ends lost 5 bases and 2 bases respectively, with 15 bases between them. Germline V CDR1 and CDR2: SEHNR, FQNEAQ (reference sequence). This CDR3 region has 15 residues.

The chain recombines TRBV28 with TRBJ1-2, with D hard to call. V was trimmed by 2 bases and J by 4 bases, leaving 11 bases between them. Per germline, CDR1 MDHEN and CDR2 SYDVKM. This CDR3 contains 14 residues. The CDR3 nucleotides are TGTGCCAGCAGTTTAATCGATGCAGTCTATGGCTACACCTTC. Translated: CASSLIDAVYGYTF.

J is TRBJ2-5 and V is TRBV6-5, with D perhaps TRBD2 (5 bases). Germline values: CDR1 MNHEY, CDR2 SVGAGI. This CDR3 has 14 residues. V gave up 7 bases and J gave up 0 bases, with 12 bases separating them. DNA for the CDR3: TGTGCCAGCACCCCAATGAGGGACCAAGAGACCCAGTACTTC. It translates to CASTPMRDQETQYF.

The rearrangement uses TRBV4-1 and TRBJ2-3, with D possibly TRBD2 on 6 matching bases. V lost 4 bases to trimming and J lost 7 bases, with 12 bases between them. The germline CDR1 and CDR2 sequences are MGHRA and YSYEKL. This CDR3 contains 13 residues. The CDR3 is CASSRSGGHTQYF. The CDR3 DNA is TGCGCCAGCAGCCGCAGCGGAGGGCATACGCAGTATTTT.

The CDR3 nucleotides are TGTGCCAGCAGTTACGCAGCGACTGCCTCTGGAAACACCATATATTTT. It encodes CASSYAATASGNTIYF. The gene calls are TRBV6-5 and TRBJ1-3; D uncertain. The CDR3 totals 16 residues. In germline, CDR1 is MNHEY, CDR2 SVGAGI. V gave up 2 bases and J gave up 0 bases, with 11 bases separating them.

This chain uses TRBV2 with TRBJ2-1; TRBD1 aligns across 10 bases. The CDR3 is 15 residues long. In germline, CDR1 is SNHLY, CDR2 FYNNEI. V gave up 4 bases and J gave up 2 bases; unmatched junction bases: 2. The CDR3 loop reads CASSADRGPYNEQFF. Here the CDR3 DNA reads TGTGCCAGCAGTGCCGACAGGGGGCCCTACAATGAGCAGTTCTTC.

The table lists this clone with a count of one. The CDR3 bases are TGTGCCAGCAGCGAGTACAGGCAGTCGGGAGGCTACACCTTC. It encodes CASSEYRQSGGYTF. The chain joins TRBV9 to TRBJ1-2, with D possibly being TRBD1 (5 bases). Trimming took off 3 bases at V and 8 bases at J, with 17 bases between the two ends. This CDR3 is 14 amino acids long. From germline, CDR1 is SGDLS and CDR2 YYNGEE.

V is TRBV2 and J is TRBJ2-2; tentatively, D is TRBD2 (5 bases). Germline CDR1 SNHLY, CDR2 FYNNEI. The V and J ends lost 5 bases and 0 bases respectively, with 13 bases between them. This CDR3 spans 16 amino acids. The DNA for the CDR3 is TGTGCCAGCAGTTATCCGGACTCAACGAACACCGGGGAGCTGTTTTTT. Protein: CASSYPDSTNTGELFF. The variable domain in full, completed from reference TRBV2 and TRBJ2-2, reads EPEVTQTPSHQVTQMGQEVILRCVPISNHLYFYWYRQILGQKVEFLVSFYNNEISEKSEIFDDQFSVERPDGSNFTLKIRSTKLEDSAMYFCASSYPDSTNTGELFFGEGSRLTVL.

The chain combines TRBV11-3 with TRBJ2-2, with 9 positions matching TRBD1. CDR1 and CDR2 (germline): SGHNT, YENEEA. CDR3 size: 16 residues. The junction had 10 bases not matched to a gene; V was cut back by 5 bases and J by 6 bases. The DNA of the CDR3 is TGTGCCAGCAGCCCAGGACAGGGGAACGGACCCGGGGAGCTGTTTTTT. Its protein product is CASSPGQGNGPGELFF.

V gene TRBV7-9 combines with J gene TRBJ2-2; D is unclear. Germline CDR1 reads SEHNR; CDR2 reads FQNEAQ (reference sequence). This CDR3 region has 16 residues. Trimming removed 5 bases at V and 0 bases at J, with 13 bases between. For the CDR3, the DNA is TGTGCCAGCAGCCAACATTCCCTTTCGAACACCGGGGAGCTGTTTTTT. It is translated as CASSQHSLSNTGELFF.

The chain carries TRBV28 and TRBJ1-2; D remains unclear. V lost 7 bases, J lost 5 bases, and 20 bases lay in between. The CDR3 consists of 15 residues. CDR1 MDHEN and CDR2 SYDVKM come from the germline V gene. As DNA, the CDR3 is TGTGCCAGCACTCCGAAGAGGAGACTCTCTTATGGCTACACCTTC. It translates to CASTPKRRLSYGYTF.

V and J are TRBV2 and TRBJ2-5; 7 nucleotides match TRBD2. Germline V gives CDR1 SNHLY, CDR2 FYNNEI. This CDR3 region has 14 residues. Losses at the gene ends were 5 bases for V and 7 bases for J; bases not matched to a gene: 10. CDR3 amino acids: CASSFRGDSVTQYF. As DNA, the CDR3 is TGTGCCAGCAGTTTTCGGGGGGACTCGGTGACCCAGTACTTC.

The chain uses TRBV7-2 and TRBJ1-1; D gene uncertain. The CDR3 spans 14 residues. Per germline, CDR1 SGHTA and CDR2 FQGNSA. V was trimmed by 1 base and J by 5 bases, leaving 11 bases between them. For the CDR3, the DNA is TGTGCCAGCAGCTTAGAGACGGGGTGGACTGAAGCTTTCTTT. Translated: CASSLETGWTEAFF.